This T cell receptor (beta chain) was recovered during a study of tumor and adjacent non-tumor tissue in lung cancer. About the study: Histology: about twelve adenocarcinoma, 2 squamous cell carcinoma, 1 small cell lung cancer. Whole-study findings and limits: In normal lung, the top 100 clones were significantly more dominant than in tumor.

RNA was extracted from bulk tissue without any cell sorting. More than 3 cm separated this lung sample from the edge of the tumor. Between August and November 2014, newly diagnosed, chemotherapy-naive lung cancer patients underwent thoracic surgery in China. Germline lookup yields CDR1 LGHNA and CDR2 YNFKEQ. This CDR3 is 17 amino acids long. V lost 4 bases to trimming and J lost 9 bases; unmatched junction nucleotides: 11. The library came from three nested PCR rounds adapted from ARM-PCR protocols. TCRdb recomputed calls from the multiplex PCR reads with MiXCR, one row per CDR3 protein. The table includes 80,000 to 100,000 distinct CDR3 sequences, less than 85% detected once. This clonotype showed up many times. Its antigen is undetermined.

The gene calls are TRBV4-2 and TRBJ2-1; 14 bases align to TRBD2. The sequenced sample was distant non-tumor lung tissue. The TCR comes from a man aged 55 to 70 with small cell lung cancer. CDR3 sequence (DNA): TGTGCCAGCAGCCCTCGGAGCCTGACTAGCGGGAGGGGTGAGCAGTTCTTC. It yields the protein CASSPRSLTSGRGEQFF.